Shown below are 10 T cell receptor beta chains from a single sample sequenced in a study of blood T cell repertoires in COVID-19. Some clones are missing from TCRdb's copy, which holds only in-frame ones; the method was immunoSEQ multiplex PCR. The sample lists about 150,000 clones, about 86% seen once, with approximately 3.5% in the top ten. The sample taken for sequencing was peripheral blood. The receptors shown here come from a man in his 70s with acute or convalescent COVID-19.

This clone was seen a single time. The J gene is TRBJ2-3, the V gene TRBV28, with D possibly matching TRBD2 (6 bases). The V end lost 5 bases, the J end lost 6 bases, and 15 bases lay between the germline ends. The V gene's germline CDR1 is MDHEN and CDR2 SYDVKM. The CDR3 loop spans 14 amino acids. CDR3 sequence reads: CASSLASARDTQYF. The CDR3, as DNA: TGTGCCAGCAGTCTTGCTAGCGCTCGGGATACGCAGTATTTT.

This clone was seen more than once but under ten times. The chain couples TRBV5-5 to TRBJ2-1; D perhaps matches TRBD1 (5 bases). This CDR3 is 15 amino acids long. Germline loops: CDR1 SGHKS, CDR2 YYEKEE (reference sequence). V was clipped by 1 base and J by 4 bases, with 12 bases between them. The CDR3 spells CASSLTGAGYNEQFF. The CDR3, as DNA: TGTGCCAGCAGCTTGACCGGAGCAGGGTACAATGAGCAGTTCTTC.

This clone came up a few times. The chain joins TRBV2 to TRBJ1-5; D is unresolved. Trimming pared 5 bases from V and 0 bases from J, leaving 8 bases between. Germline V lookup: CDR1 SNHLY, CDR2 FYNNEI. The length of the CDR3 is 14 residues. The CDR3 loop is CASSLEYSNQPQHF. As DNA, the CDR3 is TGTGCCAGCAGTCTAGAATATAGCAATCAGCCCCAGCATTTT.

CDR3 amino acids: CASTRRGSGTGELFF. CDR3 nucleotides: TGTGCCAGCACCAGACGGGGGAGTGGGACCGGGGAGCTGTTTTTT. The gene calls are TRBV9 and TRBJ2-2, with a tentative D call TRBD2 (6 bases). Trimming left V 6 bases short and J 5 bases short, with 17 bases between. Germline values: CDR1 SGDLS, CDR2 YYNGEE. The CDR3 runs 15 residues.

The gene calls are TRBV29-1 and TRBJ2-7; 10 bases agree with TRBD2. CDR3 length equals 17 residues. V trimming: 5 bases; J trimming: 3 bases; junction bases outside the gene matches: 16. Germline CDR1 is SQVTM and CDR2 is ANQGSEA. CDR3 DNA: TGCAGCGTTTCGGGCGGGGGCCGGCTAGCGGGAGACTACGAGCAGTACTTC. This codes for CSVSGGGRLAGDYEQYF.

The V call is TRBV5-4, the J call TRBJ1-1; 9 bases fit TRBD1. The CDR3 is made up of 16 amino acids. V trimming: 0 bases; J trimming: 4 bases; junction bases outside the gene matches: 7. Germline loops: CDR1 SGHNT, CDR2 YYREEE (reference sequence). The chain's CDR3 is CASSLAWTGAATEAFF. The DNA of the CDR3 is TGTGCCAGCAGCTTGGCCTGGACAGGGGCGGCCACTGAAGCTTTCTTT.

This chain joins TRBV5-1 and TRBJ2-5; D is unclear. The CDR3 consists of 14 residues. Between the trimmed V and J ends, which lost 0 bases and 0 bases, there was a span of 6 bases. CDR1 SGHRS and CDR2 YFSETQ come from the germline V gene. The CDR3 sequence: CASSLGSNQETQYF. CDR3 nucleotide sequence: TGCGCCAGCAGCTTGGGTTCTAACCAAGAGACCCAGTACTTC.

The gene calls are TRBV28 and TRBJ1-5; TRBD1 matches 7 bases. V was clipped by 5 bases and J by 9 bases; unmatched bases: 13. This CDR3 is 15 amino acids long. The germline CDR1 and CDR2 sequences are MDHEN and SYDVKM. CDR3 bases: TGTGCCAGCAGTCCCCGACAGGGATTCCAAGCGCCCCAGCATTTT. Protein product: CASSPRQGFQAPQHF.

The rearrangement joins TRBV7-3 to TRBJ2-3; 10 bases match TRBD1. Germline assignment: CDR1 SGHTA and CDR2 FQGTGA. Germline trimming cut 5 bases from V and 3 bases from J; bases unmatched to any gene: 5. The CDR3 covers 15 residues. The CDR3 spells CASSGQGGGTDTQYF. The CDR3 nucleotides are TGTGCCAGCAGCGGACAGGGGGGAGGTACAGATACGCAGTATTTT.

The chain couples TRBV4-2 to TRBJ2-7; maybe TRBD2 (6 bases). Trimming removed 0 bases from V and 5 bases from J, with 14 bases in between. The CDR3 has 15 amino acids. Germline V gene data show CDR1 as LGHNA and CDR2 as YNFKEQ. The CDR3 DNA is TGTGCCAGCAGCCAAGATGTGACTAGGGGCCACGAGCAGTACTTC. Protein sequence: CASSQDVTRGHEQYF.